This is a list of T cell receptor beta chains from one sample in a study of T cell responses to AZD1222 COVID-19 vaccine. Only in-frame clones appear in the TCRdb table, and some are missing; sequencing was by immunoSEQ multiplex PCR. The repertoire holds over 150,000 clones, with about nine tenths as singletons. Specimen: peripheral blood, collected on day 0 of AZD1222 vaccination. The receptor source for this set is an adult in good health. Both conserved end residues are part of each CDR3. D genes are given only for firm matches. The size field is filled for only some rows; it gives once, few, many or a size class.

V	D	size	J	CDR3	DNA
TRBV5-4	TRBD2	-	TRBJ2-7	CASSLEIAGTNEQYF	TGTGCCAGCAGCTTGGAGATAGCGGGAACTAACGAGCAGTACTTC
TRBV28	TRBD2	-	TRBJ2-7	CASSRPLAGVSEQYF	TGTGCCAGCAGTAGACCGCTAGCGGGAGTTTCCGAGCAGTACTTC
TRBV14	-	once	TRBJ1-1	CASSSLGAWTEAFF	TGTGCCAGCAGCTCATTGGGGGCGTGGACTGAAGCTTTCTTT
TRBV6-2/TRBV6-3	-	-	TRBJ1-4	CASSYLGREKLFF	TGTGCCAGCAGTTACCTGGGACGCGAAAAACTGTTTTTT
TRBV7-9	-	-	TRBJ1-4	CASQSAGEKLFF	TGTGCCAGCCAATCCGCTGGGGAAAAACTGTTTTTT
TRBV6-5	-	-	TRBJ2-1	CASSSPSGLSVNEQFF	TGTGCCAGCAGTTCCCCTTCGGGACTCTCCGTCAATGAGCAGTTCTTC
TRBV5-1	TRBD1	-	TRBJ1-1	CASSSKVGTVNTEAFF	TGCGCCAGCAGCTCAAAAGTCGGGACAGTGAACACTGAAGCTTTCTTT
TRBV27	TRBD1	once	TRBJ2-1	CASSLRSVTGKNNEQFF	TGTGCCAGCAGTTTAAGGTCCGTGACAGGGAAAAACAATGAGCAGTTCTTC
TRBV29-1	-	-	TRBJ2-7	CSVAGRFHEQYF	TGCAGCGTGGCAGGGAGGTTCCACGAGCAGTACTTC
TRBV9	-	-	TRBJ2-3	CASSVFATEPTGVDTQYF	TGTGCCAGCAGCGTATTCGCCACAGAACCAACGGGTGTGGATACGCAGTATTTT
TRBV2	-	once	TRBJ1-1	CASSRETTEAFF	TGTGCCAGCAGTCGGGAAACCACTGAAGCTTTCTTT
TRBV7-2	-	-	TRBJ1-1	CASSLQGRDAEAFF	TGTGCCAGCAGCCTACAGGGCCGGGACGCTGAAGCTTTCTTT
TRBV10-3	-	-	TRBJ1-5	CAISEGGAGNQPQHF	TGTGCCATCAGTGAGGGTGGGGCAGGGAATCAGCCCCAGCATTTT
TRBV5-1	-	once	TRBJ1-1	CASSPKGGTAMNTEAFF	TGCGCCAGCAGCCCCAAGGGGGGGACCGCCATGAACACTGAAGCTTTCTTT
TRBV6-5	-	-	TRBJ1-2	CASSYSAAYYGYTF	TGTGCCAGCAGTTACTCCGCCGCCTACTATGGCTACACCTTC
TRBV5-1	TRBD1	-	TRBJ2-7	CASSLDGQGFYEQYF	TGCGCCAGCAGCTTGGACGGACAGGGGTTCTACGAGCAGTACTTC
TRBV29-1	-	-	TRBJ1-1	CSVGGPGRNTEAFF	TGCAGCGTTGGGGGTCCGGGCCGGAACACTGAAGCTTTCTTT
TRBV7-9	-	-	TRBJ2-7	CASSQRTDLGYEQYF	TGTGCCAGCAGCCAGAGGACGGATCTGGGCTACGAGCAGTACTTC
TRBV5-7	-	few	TRBJ2-1	CASSLTDYKIMGSYNEQFF	TGTGCCAGCAGCTTGACGGACTACAAGATTATGGGCTCCTACAATGAGCAGTTCTTC
TRBV7-2	TRBD1	-	TRBJ1-1	CASSLGDRRNTEAFF	TGTGCCAGCAGCTTAGGGGACAGGAGAAACACTGAAGCTTTCTTT
TRBV27	-	-	TRBJ1-1	CASAPGGSYTEAFF	TGTGCCAGCGCCCCGGGGGGTTCGTACACTGAAGCTTTCTTT
TRBV27	-	once	TRBJ2-3	CASSLVGLLTDTQYF	TGTGCCAGCAGTTTAGTAGGCCTCCTCACAGATACGCAGTATTTT
TRBV9	TRBD1	-	TRBJ2-1	CASSPPGPDRGSPYNEQFF	TGTGCCAGCAGCCCCCCCGGCCCCGACAGGGGATCCCCCTACAATGAGCAGTTCTTC
TRBV6-1	-	-	TRBJ2-3	CASSDPLGTQYF	TGTGCCAGCAGTGACCCATTGGGTACGCAGTATTTT
TRBV28	TRBD1	once	TRBJ2-7	CASSAGGTGSYEQYF	TGTGCCAGCAGCGCAGGGGGGACAGGTTCATACGAGCAGTACTTC
TRBV3-1/TRBV3-2	-	once	TRBJ1-2	CASSQDPRSGYTF	TGTGCCAGCAGCCAAGATCCCCGGAGTGGCTACACCTTC
TRBV7-2	-	-	TRBJ2-7	CASSLSQGPQAEQYF	TGTGCCAGCAGCTTATCCCAGGGACCACAGGCCGAGCAGTACTTC
TRBV27	-	-	TRBJ1-5	CASSISVNQPQHF	TGTGCCAGCTCCATATCGGTAAATCAGCCCCAGCATTTT
TRBV19	-	-	TRBJ2-4	CASKGRSSRNIQYF	TGTGCCAGTAAAGGACGTTCTAGCAGAAACATTCAGTACTTC